This T cell receptor (beta chain) comes out of a study of cytomegalovirus exposure and HLA in healthy donors. This clone came up a few times. Its antigen is currently unknown. At the time of sampling, donors were nominally healthy, though unrecorded immune exposures were likely. General study results and limits: Association of a missense DCLRE1C variant with TCR beta V- and J-gene trimming was reported in a later analysis. In vitro experiments confirmed that three CMV-associated chains were specific for CMV antigens.

Primers: 60 Vbeta forward and 13 Jbeta reverse. TCRdb's table, derived via immunoSEQ multiplex PCR, lists solely in-frame clones and lacks some. The sample carries roughly 130,000 clones, around 69% recorded once. Germline-derived CDR1 and CDR2 are MNHNY and SVGAGI (reference sequence). CDR3 length: 12 residues. The sequence was obtained from a woman aged 40 to 50 in good health and CMV-seropositive. Specimen: PBMCs. This sequence joins TRBV6-6 and TRBJ1-1; D is possibly TRBD1 (6 bases). CDR3 in DNA: TGTGGGCTGCGGGGGCCGAACACTGAAGCTTTCTTT. This encodes CGLRGPNTEAFF.